These T cell receptor beta chains were read from a single sample in a study of post-analysis software for immune sequencing data. A single record per CDR3 protein comes from TCRdb applying MiXCR to the PCR reads. Of roughly 800,000 distinct CDR3 sequences listed, more than 45% are singletons. The sample consisted of blood. The source of these receptors is a girl aged 10 to 17 with multiple sclerosis. CDR3s include the opening cysteine and the closing phenylalanine or tryptophan. A D gene is named only where the DNA matches it firmly. Clone size, where shown, is once, few, many, or a class for clones that have expanded.

D gene	V gene	J gene	clone size	CDR3 protein	CDR3 DNA
.	TRBV30	TRBJ2-6	few	CAWSPGIAGANALTF	TGTGCCTGGAGTCCAGGGATCGCTGGGGCCAACGCCCTGACTTTC
.	TRBV5-1	TRBJ2-5	.	CASSWTLQETQYF	TGCGCCAGCAGCTGGACATTACAAGAGACCCAGTACTTC
.	TRBV7-2	TRBJ2-5	few	CASTGPLGETQYF	TGTGCCAGCACCGGACCCCTCGGGGAGACCCAGTACTTC
.	TRBV12-3/TRBV12-4	TRBJ2-7	once	CASSQGSADEQYF	TGTGCCAGCAGTCAGGGATCGGCCGACGAGCAGTACTTC
.	TRBV20-1	TRBJ2-1	few	CSARDGGQFF	TGCAGTGCTAGAGATGGGGGGCAGTTCTTC
.	TRBV6-5	TRBJ1-2	.	CASSHPLYGYTF	TGTGCCAGCAGTCACCCTCTCTATGGCTACACCTTC
TRBD2	TRBV3-1	TRBJ2-4	.	CASSQGNGRAGIGIQYF	TGTGCCAGCAGCCAAGGAAACGGGAGGGCGGGTATTGGCATTCAGTACTTC
.	TRBV13	TRBJ2-7	.	CASLLKGSTYEQYF	TGTGCCAGCCTTCTTAAGGGGAGCACCTACGAGCAGTACTTC
.	TRBV6-6	TRBJ2-7	many	CASSDPGSYEQYF	TGTGCCAGCAGTGATCCGGGCTCCTACGAGCAGTACTTC
.	TRBV4-3	TRBJ2-1	.	CASSQEGTGSYLHEQFF	TGCGCCAGCAGCCAAGAGGGTACGGGAAGTTATCTCCATGAGCAGTTCTTC
TRBD2	TRBV24-1	TRBJ2-3	.	CATSDPSGTTDTQYF	TGTGCCACCAGTGACCCAAGCGGGACTACAGATACGCAGTATTTT
TRBD1	TRBV6-6	TRBJ2-4	.	CASTDRDRAREQYF	TGTGCCAGCACTGACAGGGACAGGGCTAGAGAGCAGTACTTC